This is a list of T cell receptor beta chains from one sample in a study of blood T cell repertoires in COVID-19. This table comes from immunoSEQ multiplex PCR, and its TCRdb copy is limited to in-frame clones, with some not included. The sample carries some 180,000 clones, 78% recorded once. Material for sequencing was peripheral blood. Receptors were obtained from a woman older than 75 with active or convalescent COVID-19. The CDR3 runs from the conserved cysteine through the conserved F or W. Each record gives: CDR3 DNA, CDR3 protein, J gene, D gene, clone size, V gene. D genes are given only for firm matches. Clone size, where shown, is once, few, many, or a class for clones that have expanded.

CDR3nt: TGTGCAAGTCGCTTAGATTCCGGGACAGGAGACACCGGGGAGCTGTTTTTT
CDR3aa: CASRLDSGTGDTGELFF
j_gene: TRBJ2-2
d_gene: -
abundance: -
v_gene: TRBV12-2

CDR3nt: TGCGCCAGCAGCCAAGAACCGGGGACGAACACCGGGGAGCTGTTTTTT
CDR3aa: CASSQEPGTNTGELFF
j_gene: TRBJ2-2
d_gene: -
abundance: -
v_gene: TRBV4-3

CDR3nt: TGTGCCAGCAGCTTAACCCCGGGGGGGCCGAGCAATGAGCAGTTCTTC
CDR3aa: CASSLTPGGPSNEQFF
j_gene: TRBJ2-1
d_gene: TRBD2
abundance: -
v_gene: TRBV11-3

CDR3nt: TGTGCCACCAGTGATTACGGGGATGAGCAGTTCTTC
CDR3aa: CATSDYGDEQFF
j_gene: TRBJ2-1
d_gene: -
abundance: -
v_gene: TRBV24-1

CDR3nt: TGTGCCAGCAGTCCCCAGACAGGGGGCCTCACTGAAGCTTTCTTT
CDR3aa: CASSPQTGGLTEAFF
j_gene: TRBJ1-1
d_gene: TRBD1
abundance: -
v_gene: TRBV27

CDR3nt: TGCGCCAGCAGCCAAGATTTATGGGGACACGGACGGGGCTACACCTTC
CDR3aa: CASSQDLWGHGRGYTF
j_gene: TRBJ1-2
d_gene: -
abundance: once
v_gene: TRBV4-1

CDR3nt: TGCGCCAGCAGCTCCGTACAGGGGGTATCTATAGATACGCAGTATTTT
CDR3aa: CASSSVQGVSIDTQYF
j_gene: TRBJ2-3
d_gene: TRBD1
abundance: few
v_gene: TRBV5-1

CDR3nt: TGTGCCAGCAGCTTAAGTTCCAGCGGGGGGTACAATGAGCAGTTCTTC
CDR3aa: CASSLSSSGGYNEQFF
j_gene: TRBJ2-1
d_gene: TRBD2
abundance: -
v_gene: TRBV7-9

CDR3nt: TGTGCCAGCAGCGGACCAACAGGGATAACTGAAGCTTTCTTT
CDR3aa: CASSGPTGITEAFF
j_gene: TRBJ1-1
d_gene: -
abundance: once
v_gene: TRBV5-4

CDR3nt: TGTGCCAGCACCCAGCCTGGGGCGAACTATGGCTACACCTTC
CDR3aa: CASTQPGANYGYTF
j_gene: TRBJ1-2
d_gene: -
abundance: few
v_gene: TRBV6-6

CDR3nt: TGTGCCAGCAGCTTAGCAGGGGCTGAGCAGTACTTC
CDR3aa: CASSLAGAEQYF
j_gene: TRBJ2-7
d_gene: -
abundance: -
v_gene: TRBV7-9

CDR3nt: TGTGCCAGCAGTTTCGGGGGTTACGGCTACACCTTC
CDR3aa: CASSFGGYGYTF
j_gene: TRBJ1-2
d_gene: -
abundance: -
v_gene: TRBV12-3/TRBV12-4

CDR3nt: TGTGCCAGCAGCGTGGGGGGGGCTGAGCAGTTCTTC
CDR3aa: CASSVGGAEQFF
j_gene: TRBJ2-1
d_gene: -
abundance: -
v_gene: TRBV9

CDR3nt: TGTGCCACCAGTGACTCATCGGGGAGGTACTCCTACGAGCAGTACTTC
CDR3aa: CATSDSSGRYSYEQYF
j_gene: TRBJ2-7
d_gene: -
abundance: few
v_gene: TRBV24-1

CDR3nt: TGCGCCAGCAGCGACGGGACTTCCACAGATACGCAGTATTTT
CDR3aa: CASSDGTSTDTQYF
j_gene: TRBJ2-3
d_gene: -
abundance: -
v_gene: TRBV5-1

CDR3nt: TGTGCCATCAGTGACCGAACAGGCTCGGCAAACACCATATATTTT
CDR3aa: CAISDRTGSANTIYF
j_gene: TRBJ1-3
d_gene: -
abundance: -
v_gene: TRBV10-3

CDR3nt: TGTGCCAGCAGCGCTCTGAGCGGGTCTACCTACGAGCAGTACTTC
CDR3aa: CASSALSGSTYEQYF
j_gene: TRBJ2-7
d_gene: -
abundance: -
v_gene: TRBV11-2

CDR3nt: TGTGCCACCAGTGATTTTGGGCGGGGGGGCCACGGAGATACGCAGTATTTT
CDR3aa: CATSDFGRGGHGDTQYF
j_gene: TRBJ2-3
d_gene: TRBD2
abundance: -
v_gene: TRBV24-1

CDR3nt: TGTGCCAGCAGCTTTTTACGGAGGGGATCAACTAATGAAAAACTGTTTTTT
CDR3aa: CASSFLRRGSTNEKLFF
j_gene: TRBJ1-4
d_gene: -
abundance: -
v_gene: TRBV5-8

CDR3nt: TGCGCCAGCAGCCTCCGGACGGGCCCGGGACAGCCCCAGCATTTT
CDR3aa: CASSLRTGPGQPQHF
j_gene: TRBJ1-5
d_gene: -
abundance: once
v_gene: TRBV4-1

CDR3nt: TGTGCCAGCAGTTACTCGAGGACTAGCGGGGGGGTCTCCTACAATGAGCAGTTCTTC
CDR3aa: CASSYSRTSGGVSYNEQFF
j_gene: TRBJ2-1
d_gene: TRBD2
abundance: -
v_gene: TRBV6-2/TRBV6-3

CDR3nt: TGCGCCAGCAGCCTGATCCCCGCTCGGGTGAACACTGAAGCTTTCTTT
CDR3aa: CASSLIPARVNTEAFF
j_gene: TRBJ1-1
d_gene: -
abundance: -
v_gene: TRBV4-3

CDR3nt: TGTGCCAGCAGTGGTGACGCAGGCCAGCCCCAGCATTTT
CDR3aa: CASSGDAGQPQHF
j_gene: TRBJ1-5
d_gene: -
abundance: -
v_gene: TRBV25-1

CDR3nt: TGTGCTAGTGCCATCCAGGAGAACACTGAAGCTTTCTTT
CDR3aa: CASAIQENTEAFF
j_gene: TRBJ1-1
d_gene: -
abundance: -
v_gene: TRBV12-5

CDR3nt: TGTGCCAGTACTGATCCAAAGCGGGGGGGCTTCCAGACCCAGTACTTC
CDR3aa: CASTDPKRGGFQTQYF
j_gene: TRBJ2-5
d_gene: TRBD2
abundance: -
v_gene: TRBV19

CDR3nt: TGTGCCAGCAGCCAAGAGGGACAGGGAGCCCCAAACACCATATATTTT
CDR3aa: CASSQEGQGAPNTIYF
j_gene: TRBJ1-3
d_gene: TRBD1
abundance: -
v_gene: TRBV4-2

CDR3nt: TGCGCCAGCCGCCTAGGGGGCCAAGAGACCCAGTACTTC
CDR3aa: CASRLGGQETQYF
j_gene: TRBJ2-5
d_gene: -
abundance: few
v_gene: TRBV5-1

CDR3nt: TGTGCCACCAGTGACACTGGACAGGGGGCCATTCAGCCCCAGCATTTT
CDR3aa: CATSDTGQGAIQPQHF
j_gene: TRBJ1-5
d_gene: TRBD1
abundance: -
v_gene: TRBV24-1

CDR3nt: TGTGCCAGCAGCGTAAGGGACTCGCTTTATGTTAATGAGCAGTTCTTC
CDR3aa: CASSVRDSLYVNEQFF
j_gene: TRBJ2-1
d_gene: -
abundance: -
v_gene: TRBV9

CDR3nt: TGCGCCAGCAGCTTGGTCGTACAGGTAGGGGAGCAGTACTTC
CDR3aa: CASSLVVQVGEQYF
j_gene: TRBJ2-7
d_gene: -
abundance: -
v_gene: TRBV5-1

CDR3nt: TGTGCCAGCAGATTCGATCGGACAGCCAGGGAATATAATTCACCCCTCCACTTT
CDR3aa: CASRFDRTAREYNSPLHF
j_gene: TRBJ1-6
d_gene: -
abundance: few
v_gene: TRBV28

CDR3nt: TGTGCCAGCAGCCAAGGCCCCCAGGGCACGGGAAACACCATATATTTT
CDR3aa: CASSQGPQGTGNTIYF
j_gene: TRBJ1-3
d_gene: -
abundance: -
v_gene: TRBV4-2

CDR3nt: TGTGCCAGCAGCCCTCCCACTAGCGGGGGGCAGAATGAGCAGTTCTTC
CDR3aa: CASSPPTSGGQNEQFF
j_gene: TRBJ2-1
d_gene: TRBD2
abundance: -
v_gene: TRBV4-2

CDR3nt: TGTGCCACCAGCAGGGGTTTTGGGACTAGCGGAGCCTACGAGCAGTACTTC
CDR3aa: CATSRGFGTSGAYEQYF
j_gene: TRBJ2-7
d_gene: TRBD2
abundance: -
v_gene: TRBV15

CDR3nt: TGTGCCAGCAGTCAAGCCGGACTAGTGGTTGAAAAACTGTTTTTT
CDR3aa: CASSQAGLVVEKLFF
j_gene: TRBJ1-4
d_gene: -
abundance: few
v_gene: TRBV7-2

CDR3nt: TGTGCCAGCAGCCGGGACAGTCTTAGCAATCAGCCCCAGCATTTT
CDR3aa: CASSRDSLSNQPQHF
j_gene: TRBJ1-5
d_gene: TRBD1
abundance: -
v_gene: TRBV2

CDR3nt: TGTGCCAGCCAGACAGGGGCTTTGGGCTACACCTTC
CDR3aa: CASQTGALGYTF
j_gene: TRBJ1-2
d_gene: TRBD1
abundance: -
v_gene: TRBV28

CDR3nt: TGTGCCTGGAGTGTTGAGAAAGCTGGAAACACCATATATTTT
CDR3aa: CAWSVEKAGNTIYF
j_gene: TRBJ1-3
d_gene: -
abundance: -
v_gene: TRBV30

CDR3nt: TGTGCCAGCAGTGATCGAACGGGACAGGGGATTTTGGGAGGCTACACCTTC
CDR3aa: CASSDRTGQGILGGYTF
j_gene: TRBJ1-2
d_gene: TRBD1
abundance: -
v_gene: TRBV28

CDR3nt: TGTGCCAGCAGCTTAGTAGGGGGATGGTGGAACACTGAAGCTTTCTTT
CDR3aa: CASSLVGGWWNTEAFF
j_gene: TRBJ1-1
d_gene: -
abundance: -
v_gene: TRBV7-8

CDR3nt: TGTGCCAGTAGTATCGAGGCAGTCCGGAGGTACGGCTACACCTTC
CDR3aa: CASSIEAVRRYGYTF
j_gene: TRBJ1-2
d_gene: -
abundance: -
v_gene: TRBV19

CDR3nt: TGCGCCAGCAGCCCGCCCCCGGGACAGGTCAAAAACATTCAGTACTTC
CDR3aa: CASSPPPGQVKNIQYF
j_gene: TRBJ2-4
d_gene: TRBD1
abundance: -
v_gene: TRBV5-1

CDR3nt: TGCGCCAGCAGCCAAGATGACAGCCGCCAAACCTACAATGAGCAGTTCTTC
CDR3aa: CASSQDDSRQTYNEQFF
j_gene: TRBJ2-1
d_gene: -
abundance: few
v_gene: TRBV4-3

CDR3nt: TGTGCCACCGGACGGACAGACTCTGGAAACACCATATATTTT
CDR3aa: CATGRTDSGNTIYF
j_gene: TRBJ1-3
d_gene: -
abundance: -
v_gene: TRBV19

CDR3nt: TGTGCCAGCAGCACCCAGATCACAGATACGCAGTATTTT
CDR3aa: CASSTQITDTQYF
j_gene: TRBJ2-3
d_gene: -
abundance: -
v_gene: TRBV7-3

CDR3nt: TGCAGCGTTGTGGCCAACTCCTACGAGCAGTACTTC
CDR3aa: CSVVANSYEQYF
j_gene: TRBJ2-7
d_gene: -
abundance: -
v_gene: TRBV29-1

CDR3nt: TGTGCCACCAGCTCGACTAGCGGAAACTACAATGAGCAGTTCTTC
CDR3aa: CATSSTSGNYNEQFF
j_gene: TRBJ2-1
d_gene: TRBD2
abundance: -
v_gene: TRBV24-1

CDR3nt: TGTGCCAGCAGCCCGACAGGGTCTGGGTTTGGCGAGCAGTACTTC
CDR3aa: CASSPTGSGFGEQYF
j_gene: TRBJ2-7
d_gene: TRBD1
abundance: -
v_gene: TRBV7-2

CDR3nt: TGTGCCAGCGCACAGGGAAGGGGTAACTATGGCTACACCTTC
CDR3aa: CASAQGRGNYGYTF
j_gene: TRBJ1-2
d_gene: -
abundance: -
v_gene: TRBV28

CDR3nt: TGTGCCACCAGCAGGTCAAGGACTAGCGGCTCCTACGAGCAGTACTTC
CDR3aa: CATSRSRTSGSYEQYF
j_gene: TRBJ2-7
d_gene: TRBD2
abundance: few
v_gene: TRBV15

CDR3nt: TGTGCCAGCTCACCACCCGGCAGGGGGAACTATGGCTACACCTTC
CDR3aa: CASSPPGRGNYGYTF
j_gene: TRBJ1-2
d_gene: TRBD1
abundance: -
v_gene: TRBV18

CDR3nt: TGCAGCGGGACCGACAGGGTCCTTGGCTACACCTTC
CDR3aa: CSGTDRVLGYTF
j_gene: TRBJ1-2
d_gene: TRBD1
abundance: many
v_gene: TRBV29-1

CDR3nt: TGTGCCAGCAGACACCCGGGACAGGGAGATTCACCCCTCCACTTT
CDR3aa: CASRHPGQGDSPLHF
j_gene: TRBJ1-6
d_gene: TRBD1
abundance: -
v_gene: TRBV4-2

CDR3nt: TGCGCCAGCAGCCCGGGTGTGGATACGCAGTATTTT
CDR3aa: CASSPGVDTQYF
j_gene: TRBJ2-3
d_gene: -
abundance: -
v_gene: TRBV5-1

CDR3nt: TGTGCCAGCTCACCGGGGACAGGGAAGGAGACCCAGTACTTC
CDR3aa: CASSPGTGKETQYF
j_gene: TRBJ2-5
d_gene: TRBD1
abundance: once
v_gene: TRBV18

CDR3nt: TGTGCCAGCAGCTTAAGCAAGAACACTGAAGCTTTCTTT
CDR3aa: CASSLSKNTEAFF
j_gene: TRBJ1-1
d_gene: -
abundance: -
v_gene: TRBV7-9

CDR3nt: TGTGCCAGCCGACACCTATCTGGAAACACCATATATTTT
CDR3aa: CASRHLSGNTIYF
j_gene: TRBJ1-3
d_gene: -
abundance: -
v_gene: TRBV6-5

CDR3nt: TGTGCCAGCAGCCATCAACAGGGTGAGAGTGGCTACACCTTC
CDR3aa: CASSHQQGESGYTF
j_gene: TRBJ1-2
d_gene: -
abundance: -
v_gene: TRBV3-1/TRBV3-2